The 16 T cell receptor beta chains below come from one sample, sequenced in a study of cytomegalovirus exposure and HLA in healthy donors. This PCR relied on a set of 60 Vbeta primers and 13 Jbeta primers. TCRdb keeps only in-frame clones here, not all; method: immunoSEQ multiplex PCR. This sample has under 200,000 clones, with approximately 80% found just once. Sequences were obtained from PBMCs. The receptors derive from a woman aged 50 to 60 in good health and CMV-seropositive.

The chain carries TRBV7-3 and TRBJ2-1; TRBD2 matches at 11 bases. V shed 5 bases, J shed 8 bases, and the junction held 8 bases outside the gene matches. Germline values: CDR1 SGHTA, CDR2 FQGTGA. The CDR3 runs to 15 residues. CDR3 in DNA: TGTGCCAGCAGCGCAACTAGCGGGAGTCTCCATGAGCAGTTCTTC. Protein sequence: CASSATSGSLHEQFF.

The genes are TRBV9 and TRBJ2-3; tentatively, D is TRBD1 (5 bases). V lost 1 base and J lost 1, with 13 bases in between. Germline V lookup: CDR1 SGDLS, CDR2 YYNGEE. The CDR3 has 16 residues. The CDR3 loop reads CASSVTPSRGTDTQYF. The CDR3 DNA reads TGTGCCAGCAGCGTAACCCCCAGCAGGGGCACAGATACGCAGTATTTT. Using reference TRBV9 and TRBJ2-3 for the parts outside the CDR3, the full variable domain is DSGVTQTPKHLITATGQRVTLRCSPRSGDLSVYWYQQSLDQGLQFLIQYYNGEERAKGNILERFSAQQFPDLHSELNLSSLELGDSALYFCASSVTPSRGTDTQYFGPGTRLTVL.

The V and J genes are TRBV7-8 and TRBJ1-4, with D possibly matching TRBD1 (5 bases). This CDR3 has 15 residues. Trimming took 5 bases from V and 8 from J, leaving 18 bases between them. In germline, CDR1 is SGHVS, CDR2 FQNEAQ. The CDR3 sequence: CASSGGTGVGEKLFF. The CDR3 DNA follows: TGTGCCAGCAGCGGAGGGACTGGGGTCGGGGAAAAACTGTTTTTT.

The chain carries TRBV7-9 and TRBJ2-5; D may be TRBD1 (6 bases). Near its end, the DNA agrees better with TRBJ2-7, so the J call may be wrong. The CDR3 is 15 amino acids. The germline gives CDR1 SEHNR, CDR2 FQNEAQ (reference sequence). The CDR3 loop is CASSPGAGANYEQYF. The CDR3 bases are TGTGCCAGCAGCCCCGGTGCAGGGGCGAACTACGAGCAGTACTTC.

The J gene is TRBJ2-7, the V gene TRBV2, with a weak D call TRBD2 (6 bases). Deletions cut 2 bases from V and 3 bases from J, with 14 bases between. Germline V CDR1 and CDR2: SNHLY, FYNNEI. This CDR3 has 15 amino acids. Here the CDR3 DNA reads TGTGCCAGCAGTGAAAGCCGTGGGGACTTCTACGAGCAGTACTTC. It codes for CASSESRGDFYEQYF.

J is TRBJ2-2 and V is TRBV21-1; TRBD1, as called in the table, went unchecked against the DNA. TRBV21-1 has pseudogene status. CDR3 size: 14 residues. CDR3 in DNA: TGTGCCCCTCGGGAATCAGGGGGCACCGGGGAGCTGTTTTTT. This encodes CAPRESGGTGELFF.

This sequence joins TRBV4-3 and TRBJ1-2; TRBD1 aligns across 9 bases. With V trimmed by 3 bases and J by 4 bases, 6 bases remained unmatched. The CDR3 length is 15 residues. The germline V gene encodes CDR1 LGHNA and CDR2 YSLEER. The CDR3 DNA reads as TGCGCCAGCAGCCAGCCCGGGACAGGGATCTATGGCTACACCTTC. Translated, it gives CASSQPGTGIYGYTF.

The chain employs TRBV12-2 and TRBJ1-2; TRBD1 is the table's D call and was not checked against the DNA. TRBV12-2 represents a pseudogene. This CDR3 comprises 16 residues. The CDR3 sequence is CASRRGQGAPIYGYTF. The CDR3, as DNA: TGTGCAAGTCGCCGGGGACAGGGTGCCCCCATCTATGGCTACACCTTC.

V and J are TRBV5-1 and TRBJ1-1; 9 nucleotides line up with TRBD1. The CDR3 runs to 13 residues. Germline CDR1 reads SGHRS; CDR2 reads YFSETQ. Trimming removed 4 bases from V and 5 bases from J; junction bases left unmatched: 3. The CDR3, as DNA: TGCGCCAGCAGCAGGACAGGGGATACTGAAGCTTTCTTT. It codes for CASSRTGDTEAFF.

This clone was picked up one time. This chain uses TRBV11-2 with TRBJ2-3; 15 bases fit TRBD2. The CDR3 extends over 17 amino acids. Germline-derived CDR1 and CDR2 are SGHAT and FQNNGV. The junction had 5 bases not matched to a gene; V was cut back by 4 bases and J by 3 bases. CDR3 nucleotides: TGTGCCAGCAGCTACGGGACTAGCGGGGGGAAGACAGATACGCAGTATTTT. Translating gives CASSYGTSGGKTDTQYF.

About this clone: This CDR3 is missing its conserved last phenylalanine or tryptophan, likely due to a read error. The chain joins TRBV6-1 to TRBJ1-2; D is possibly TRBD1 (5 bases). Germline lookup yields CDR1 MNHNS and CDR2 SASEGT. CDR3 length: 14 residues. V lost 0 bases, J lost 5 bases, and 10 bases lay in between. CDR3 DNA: TGTGCCAGCAGTGAAGCGGGACTCTTTTATGGCTACACCCTC. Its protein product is CASSEAGLFYGYTL.

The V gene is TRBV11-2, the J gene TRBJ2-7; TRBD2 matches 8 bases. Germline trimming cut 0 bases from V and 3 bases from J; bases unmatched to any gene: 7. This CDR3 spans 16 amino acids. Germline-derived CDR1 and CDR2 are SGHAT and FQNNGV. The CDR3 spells CASSLDREGHIYEQYF. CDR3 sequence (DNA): TGTGCCAGCAGCTTAGATCGGGAGGGACACATCTACGAGCAGTACTTC.

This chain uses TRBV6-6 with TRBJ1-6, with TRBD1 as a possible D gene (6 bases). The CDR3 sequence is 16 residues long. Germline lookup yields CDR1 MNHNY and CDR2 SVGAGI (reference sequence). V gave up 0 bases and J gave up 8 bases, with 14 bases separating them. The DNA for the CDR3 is TGTGCCAGCAGTTACTCTGCGGGGGCTGGGGATTCACCCCTCCACTTT. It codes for CASSYSAGAGDSPLHF.

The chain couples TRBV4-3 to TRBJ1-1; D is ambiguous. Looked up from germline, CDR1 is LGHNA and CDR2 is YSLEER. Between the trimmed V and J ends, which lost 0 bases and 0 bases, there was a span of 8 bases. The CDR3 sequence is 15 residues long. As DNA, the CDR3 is TGCGCCAGCAGCCAAGAATCAGGTATGAACACTGAAGCTTTCTTT. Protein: CASSQESGMNTEAFF.

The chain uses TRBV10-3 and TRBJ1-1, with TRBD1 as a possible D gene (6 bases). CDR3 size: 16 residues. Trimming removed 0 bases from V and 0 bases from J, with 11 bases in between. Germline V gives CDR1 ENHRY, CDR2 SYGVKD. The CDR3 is CAISESRTAMNTEAFF. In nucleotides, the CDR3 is TGTGCCATCAGTGAGTCCAGGACAGCCATGAACACTGAAGCTTTCTTT.

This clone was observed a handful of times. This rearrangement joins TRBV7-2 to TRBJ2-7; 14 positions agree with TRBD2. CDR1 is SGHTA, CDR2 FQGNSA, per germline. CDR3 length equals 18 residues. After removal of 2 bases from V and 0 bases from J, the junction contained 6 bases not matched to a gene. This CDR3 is CASSLRIGTSGSSYEQYF. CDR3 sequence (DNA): TGTGCCAGCAGCTTAAGGATCGGGACTAGCGGGAGCTCCTACGAGCAGTACTTC.